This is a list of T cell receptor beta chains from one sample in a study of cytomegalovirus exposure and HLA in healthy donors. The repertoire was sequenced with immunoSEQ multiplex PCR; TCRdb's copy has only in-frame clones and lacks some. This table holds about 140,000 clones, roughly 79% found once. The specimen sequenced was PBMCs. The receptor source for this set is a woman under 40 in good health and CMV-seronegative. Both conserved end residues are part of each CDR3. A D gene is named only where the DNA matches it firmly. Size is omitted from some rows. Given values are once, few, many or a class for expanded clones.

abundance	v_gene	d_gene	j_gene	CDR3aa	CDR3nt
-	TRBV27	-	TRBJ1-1	CASSFRTRTEAFF	TGTGCCAGCAGTTTTCGGACAAGGACTGAAGCTTTCTTT
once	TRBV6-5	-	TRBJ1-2	CASEGGAGGYTF	TGTGCCAGCGAAGGGGGGGCTGGGGGCTACACCTTC
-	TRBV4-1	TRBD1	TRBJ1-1	CASSQDFRGSAEAFF	TGCGCCAGCAGCCAAGATTTCAGGGGGTCGGCTGAAGCTTTCTTT
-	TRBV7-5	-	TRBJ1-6	CARFGEQEPYNSPLHF	TGTGCCAGATTCGGGGAGCAAGAACCATATAATTCACCCCTCCACTTT
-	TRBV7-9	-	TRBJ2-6	CASSLSGRAGANVLTF	TGTGCCAGCAGCTTATCGGGCAGGGCTGGGGCCAACGTCCTGACTTTC
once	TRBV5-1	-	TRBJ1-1	CASSLLRRENTEAFF	TGCGCCAGCAGCTTGCTCCGACGGGAGAACACTGAAGCTTTCTTT
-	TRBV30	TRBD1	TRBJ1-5	CAWSGGDSLAQPQHF	TGTGCCTGGAGTGGAGGGGACAGCCTCGCTCAGCCCCAGCATTTT
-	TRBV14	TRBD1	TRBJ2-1	CASSLTGTGVVNEQFF	TGTGCCAGCAGCCTAACCGGGACAGGGGTCGTCAATGAGCAGTTCTTC
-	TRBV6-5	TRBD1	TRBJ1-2	CASSYGDRVRGYTF	TGTGCCAGCAGTTACGGGGACAGGGTTCGTGGCTACACCTTC
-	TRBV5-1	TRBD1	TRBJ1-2	CASSSGQIANYGYTF	TGCGCCAGCAGCTCGGGACAGATAGCTAACTATGGCTACACCTTC
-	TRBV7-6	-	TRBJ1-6	CASSYRESYNSPLHF	TGTGCCAGCAGCTACAGGGAGTCCTATAATTCACCCCTCCACTTT
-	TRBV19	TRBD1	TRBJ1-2	CASSSQHGTGGASGYTF	TGTGCCAGTAGTAGTCAACACGGGACAGGGGGCGCGAGTGGCTACACCTTC
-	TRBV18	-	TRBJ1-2	CASSPLQGPVYGYTF	TGTGCCAGCTCACCACTGCAGGGGCCCGTCTATGGCTACACCTTC
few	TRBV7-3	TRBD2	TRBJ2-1	CASSLTLAGGPASSYNEQFF	TGTGCCAGCAGCTTAACGCTAGCGGGGGGGCCTGCGAGCTCCTACAATGAGCAGTTCTTC
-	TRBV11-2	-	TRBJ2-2	CASSLIIRTGFTGELFF	TGTGCCAGCAGCTTAATTATACGTACAGGATTTACCGGGGAGCTGTTTTTT
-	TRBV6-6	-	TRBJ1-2	CASSYYWARDGYTF	TGTGCCAGCAGTTACTATTGGGCCAGGGATGGCTACACCTTC
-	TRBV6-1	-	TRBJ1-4	CASSEAPGGPKLFF	TGTGCCAGCAGTGAAGCGCCCGGAGGCCCAAAACTGTTTTTT
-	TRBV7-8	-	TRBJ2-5	CASSLDWGRETQYF	TGTGCCAGCAGCCTAGACTGGGGGCGAGAGACCCAGTACTTC
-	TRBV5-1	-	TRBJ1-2	CASMEGIGYGYTF	TGCGCCAGCATGGAGGGTATCGGCTATGGCTACACCTTC
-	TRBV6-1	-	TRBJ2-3	CASSEASWATQYF	TGTGCCAGCAGTGAAGCGTCCTGGGCTACGCAGTATTTT
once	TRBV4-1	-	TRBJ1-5	CASSQILQDQPQHF	TGCGCCAGCAGCCAAATTCTACAGGATCAGCCCCAGCATTTT
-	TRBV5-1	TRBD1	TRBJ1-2	CASSYGQGAYGYTF	TGCGCCAGCAGCTACGGACAGGGCGCTTATGGCTACACCTTC
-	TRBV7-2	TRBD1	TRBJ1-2	CASSLEGAYGYTF	TGTGCCAGCAGCTTAGAGGGGGCCTATGGCTACACCTTC
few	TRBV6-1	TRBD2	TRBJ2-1	CASTYSGGYNEQFF	TGTGCCAGCACCTATAGCGGGGGCTACAATGAGCAGTTCTTC
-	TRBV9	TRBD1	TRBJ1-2	CASSVGQGSSGYTF	TGTGCCAGCAGCGTGGGACAGGGATCAAGTGGCTACACCTTC
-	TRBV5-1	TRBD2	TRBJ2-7	CASSGRLAGGHYEQYF	TGCGCCAGCAGCGGTAGACTAGCGGGGGGACATTACGAGCAGTACTTC
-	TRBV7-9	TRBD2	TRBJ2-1	CASSLLAGGPNEQFF	TGTGCCAGCAGCCTCCTAGCGGGGGGGCCCAATGAGCAGTTCTTC
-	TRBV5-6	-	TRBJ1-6	CASSLGGQAQNSPLHF	TGTGCCAGCAGCTTGGGTGGGCAGGCCCAAAATTCACCCCTCCACTTT
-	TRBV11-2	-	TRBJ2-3	CASSLAGRRTDTQYF	TGTGCCAGCAGCTTAGCTGGGAGGCGCACAGATACGCAGTATTTT
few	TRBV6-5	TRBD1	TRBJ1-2	CASSYTGTGANYGYTF	TGTGCCAGCAGTTACACCGGGACAGGGGCCAACTATGGCTACACCTTC
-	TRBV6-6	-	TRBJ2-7	CASLLYEQYF	TGTGCCAGCTTACTTTACGAGCAGTACTTC
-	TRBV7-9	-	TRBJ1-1	CASSGFDRPNTEAFF	TGTGCCAGCAGCGGATTCGACAGGCCGAACACTGAAGCTTTCTTT
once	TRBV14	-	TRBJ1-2	CASSHEANGYGYTF	TGTGCCAGCAGCCATGAGGCTAACGGGTATGGCTACACCTTC
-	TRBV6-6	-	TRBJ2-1	CASSRTTSSYNEQFF	TGTGCCAGCAGCCGTACCACCTCGAGCTACAATGAGCAGTTCTTC
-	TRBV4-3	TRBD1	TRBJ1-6	CASSQGSRGLNSPLHF	TGCGCCAGCAGCCAAGGTAGCAGGGGGCTTAATTCACCCCTCCACTTT
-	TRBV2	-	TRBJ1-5	CASSRTERIGAQPQHF	TGTGCCAGCAGTAGGACCGAGCGTATTGGGGCTCAGCCCCAGCATTTT
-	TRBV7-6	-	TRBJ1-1	CASSLGQGPILNTEAFF	TGTGCCAGCAGCTTAGGTCAGGGGCCTATCCTGAACACTGAAGCTTTCTTT
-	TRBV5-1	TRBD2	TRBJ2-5	CASSTGEGSETQYF	TGCGCCAGCAGCACGGGGGAGGGATCAGAGACCCAGTACTTC
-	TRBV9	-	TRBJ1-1	CASSTGQRNTEAFF	TGTGCCAGCAGCACAGGACAGCGGAACACTGAAGCTTTCTTT
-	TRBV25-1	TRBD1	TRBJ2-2	CASSPPRGQGFTGELFF	TGTGCCAGCAGCCCACCTAGGGGACAGGGGTTTACCGGGGAGCTGTTTTTT
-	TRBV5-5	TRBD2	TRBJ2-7	CASSSGLAGGPYEQYF	TGTGCCAGCAGCTCGGGACTAGCGGGGGGGCCCTACGAGCAGTACTTC
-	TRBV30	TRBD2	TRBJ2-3	CAWSVLRGGAASTDTQYF	TGTGCCTGGAGTGTACTTCGGGGGGGAGCAGCTAGCACAGATACGCAGTATTTT
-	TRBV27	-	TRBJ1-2	CASSWVQGGGYGYPF	TGTGCCAGCAGTTGGGTCCAGGGAGGGGGGTATGGCTACCCCTTC